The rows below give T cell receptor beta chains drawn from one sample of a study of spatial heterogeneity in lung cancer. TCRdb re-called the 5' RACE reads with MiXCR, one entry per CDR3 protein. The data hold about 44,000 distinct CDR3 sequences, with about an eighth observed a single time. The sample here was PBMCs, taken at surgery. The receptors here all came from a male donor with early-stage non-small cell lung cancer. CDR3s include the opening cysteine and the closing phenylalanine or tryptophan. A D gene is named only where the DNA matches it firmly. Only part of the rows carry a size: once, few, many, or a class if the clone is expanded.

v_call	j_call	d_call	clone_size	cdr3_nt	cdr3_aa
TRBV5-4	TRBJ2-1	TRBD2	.	TGTGCCAGCAGCGCTCGACTAGCGGACAATGAGCAGTTCTTC	CASSARLADNEQFF
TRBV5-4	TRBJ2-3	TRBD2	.	TGTGCCAGCACAATGCGCCTAGCGGGAACCACAGATACGCAGTATTTT	CASTMRLAGTTDTQYF
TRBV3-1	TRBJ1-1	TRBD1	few	TGTGCCAGCAGCCAAGATACCCGGACAGGGGGGAACACTGAAGCTTTCTTT	CASSQDTRTGGNTEAFF
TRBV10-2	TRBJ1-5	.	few	TGCGCCAGCAGTGAGTGGAGCCCCCGGATCATACAGCCCCAGCATTTT	CASSEWSPRIIQPQHF
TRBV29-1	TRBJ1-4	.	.	TGCAGCGTGCGGTCCTCGAATGAAAAACTGTTTTTT	CSVRSSNEKLFF
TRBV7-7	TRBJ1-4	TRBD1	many	TGTGCTAGCAGCTTAGGGGGACAGGGGAATGAAAAACTGTTTTTT	CASSLGGQGNEKLFF
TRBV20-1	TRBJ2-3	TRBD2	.	TGCAGTGCGATACTAGCGGCCGTCACAGATACGCAGTATTTT	CSAILAAVTDTQYF
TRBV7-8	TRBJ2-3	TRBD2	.	TGTGCCAGCAGCTTAGGGGCGGGGGTCACAGATACGCAGTATTTT	CASSLGAGVTDTQYF
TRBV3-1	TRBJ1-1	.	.	TGTGCCAGCAGCCAAGCCCTGAACACTGAAGCTTTCTTT	CASSQALNTEAFF
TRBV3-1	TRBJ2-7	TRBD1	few	TGTGCCAGCAGCCAAGATAGAGGACAGGGAGGCGAGCAGTACTTC	CASSQDRGQGGEQYF
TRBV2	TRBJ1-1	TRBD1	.	TGTGCCACCTATAGGGACAGCGTGGGCGCTTTCTTT	CATYRDSVGAFF
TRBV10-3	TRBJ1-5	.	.	TGTGCCATATCCCAGGGGTCCAGCAATCAGCCCCAGCATTTT	CAISQGSSNQPQHF
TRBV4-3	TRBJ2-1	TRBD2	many	TGCGCCAGCAGCCAAGTAGGAGGGAGGGCGAGGTATGAGCAGTTCTTC	CASSQVGGRARYEQFF
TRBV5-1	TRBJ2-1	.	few	TGCGCCAGCTATACGGGTGGCGGTGAGCAGTTCTTC	CASYTGGGEQFF
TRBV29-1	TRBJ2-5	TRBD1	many	TGCAGCTTCCGGACAGGGGGCCAAGAGACCCAGTACTTC	CSFRTGGQETQYF
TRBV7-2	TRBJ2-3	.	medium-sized	TGTGCCAGCAGTGGGGACTTCCCCTTCACAGATACGCAGTATTTT	CASSGDFPFTDTQYF
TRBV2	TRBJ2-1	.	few	TGTGCCAGCAGTAGAGGAGAGGGACTTTCCAATGAGCAGTTCTTC	CASSRGEGLSNEQFF
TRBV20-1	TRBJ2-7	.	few	TGCAGTGCTAGTCCCATGACTCAAAGCGGAAGCTCCTACGAGCAGTACTTC	CSASPMTQSGSSYEQYF
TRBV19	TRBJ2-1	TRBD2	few	TGTGCCAGTAGTCCTACTAGCGGGAAGGGGAATGAGCAGTTCTTC	CASSPTSGKGNEQFF
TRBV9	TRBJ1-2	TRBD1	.	TGTGCCAGCAGCGCCGGGACAGGGAGTGGCTACACCTTC	CASSAGTGSGYTF
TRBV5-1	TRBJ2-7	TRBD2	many	TGCGCCAGCAGGTGGCTAGCGGGGACCTACGAGCAGTACTTC	CASRWLAGTYEQYF
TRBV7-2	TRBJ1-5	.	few	TGTGCCAGCAGCCCCCGTGAGCAGCCCCAGCATTTT	CASSPREQPQHF
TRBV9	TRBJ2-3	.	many	TGTGCCAGCAGCGTAGGGATGCCAGACACAGATACGCAGTATTTT	CASSVGMPDTDTQYF
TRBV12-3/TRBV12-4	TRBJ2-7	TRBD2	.	TGTGCCAGCAGTAGACTAGCGGGACAGGGCGAGCAGTACTTC	CASSRLAGQGEQYF
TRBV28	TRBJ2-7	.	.	TGTGCCAGCACAACCTCTATCCCCCACGGGCCCAGGGGCGAGCAGTACTTC	CASTTSIPHGPRGEQYF
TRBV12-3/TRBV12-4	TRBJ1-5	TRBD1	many	TGTGCCAGCAGCCCCCGACAGGGGGGCTACAATCAGCCCCAGCATTTT	CASSPRQGGYNQPQHF
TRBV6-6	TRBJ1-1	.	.	TGTGCCAGCAGTTACCCGGACAGTGAAGCTTTCTTT	CASSYPDSEAFF
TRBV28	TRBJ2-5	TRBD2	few	TGTGCCAGCAGTTTACTAGCGGGACCAGAATCCCAAGAGACCCAGTACTTC	CASSLLAGPESQETQYF
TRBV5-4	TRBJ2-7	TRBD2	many	TGTGCCAGCAGCTTCACTAGCGGAGCCTACGAGCAGTACTTC	CASSFTSGAYEQYF
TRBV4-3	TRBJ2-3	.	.	TGCGCCAGCAGCCAAGACGGGACCCAACCCACAGATACGCAGTATTTT	CASSQDGTQPTDTQYF
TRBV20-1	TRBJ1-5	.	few	TGCAGTGCTAGAACCTTTGATCAGCCCCAGCATTTT	CSARTFDQPQHF
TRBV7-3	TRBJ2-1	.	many	TGTGCCAGCAGCCCGACAGCGAGCTCCTACAATGAGCAGTTCTTC	CASSPTASSYNEQFF
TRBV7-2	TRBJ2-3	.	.	TGTGCCAGCAGCGCGGACACCGCGGCGCAGTATTTT	CASSADTAAQYF
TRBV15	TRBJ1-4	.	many	TGTGCCACCAAGGAGCGTATTGGTGAAAAACTGTTTTTT	CATKERIGEKLFF
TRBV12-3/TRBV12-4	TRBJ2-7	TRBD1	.	TGTGCCAGCAGTTTAGACTCCGGGACAGCATCCTACGAGCAGTACTTC	CASSLDSGTASYEQYF
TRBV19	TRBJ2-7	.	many	TGTGCCAGTAGTACTACGGCCGCCTACGAGCAGTACTTC	CASSTTAAYEQYF
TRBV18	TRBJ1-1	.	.	TGTGCCAGCTCACCGGTGGACAGTGGGAGCACTGAAGCTTTCTTT	CASSPVDSGSTEAFF
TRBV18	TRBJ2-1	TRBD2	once	TGTGCCAGCTCATCGCCGGGACTAGCGGGAGACAATGAGCAGTTCTTC	CASSSPGLAGDNEQFF
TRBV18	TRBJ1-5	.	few	TGTGCCAGCTCACCTGGGTATCAGCCCCAGCATTTT	CASSPGYQPQHF
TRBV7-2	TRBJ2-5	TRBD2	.	TGTGCCAGCAGCTTATCCCTAGCGGGGACCCAAGAGACCCAGTACTTC	CASSLSLAGTQETQYF
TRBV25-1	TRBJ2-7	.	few	TGTGCCAGCAGTACAGCCTTTCCCACCGACAACTCCTACGAGCAGTACTTC	CASSTAFPTDNSYEQYF
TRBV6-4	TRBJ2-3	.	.	TGTGCCAGCAGTGACTCATCAGATACGCAGTATTTT	CASSDSSDTQYF
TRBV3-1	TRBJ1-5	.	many	TGTGCCAGCAGCGAAGGGCAGGGCCTTAGCAATCAGCCCCAGCATTTT	CASSEGQGLSNQPQHF
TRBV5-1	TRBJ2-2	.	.	TGCGCCAGCAGCTCTGGAGGGTTAAACACCGGGGAGCTGTTTTTT	CASSSGGLNTGELFF
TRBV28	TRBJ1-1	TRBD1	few	TGTGCCAGCACCTTTGCCGGGACAGGGAACACTGAAGCTTTCTTT	CASTFAGTGNTEAFF
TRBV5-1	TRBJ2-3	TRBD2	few	TGCGCCAGCAGCTTGTTAGGGACTAGCGGGGTCTCGGATACGCAGTATTTT	CASSLLGTSGVSDTQYF
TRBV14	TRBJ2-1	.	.	TGTGCCAGCAGCCTAGGCAGGAGCTCCTACAATGAGCAGTTCTTC	CASSLGRSSYNEQFF
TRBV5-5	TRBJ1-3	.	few	TGTGCCAGCAGCTTGTCCCCACGATTCTCTGGAAACACCATATATTTT	CASSLSPRFSGNTIYF
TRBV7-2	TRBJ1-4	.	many	TGTGCCAGCAGCTTAGGGGCAGGAGATAATGAAAAACTGTTTTTT	CASSLGAGDNEKLFF
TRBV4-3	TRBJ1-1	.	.	TGCGCCAGCAGTGACTCAGGGGCCGCAGTGAACACTGAAGCTTTCTTT	CASSDSGAAVNTEAFF
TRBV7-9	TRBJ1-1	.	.	TGTGCCAGCAGCCGTGACTTAGACGCGAACACTGAAGCTCTCTTT	CASSRDLDANTEALF
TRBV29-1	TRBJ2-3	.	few	TGCAGCGTTGCGTCCGGGACCCTAAACACAGATACGCAGTATTTT	CSVASGTLNTDTQYF